Listed here are 27 T cell receptor beta chains from one sample, sequenced in a study of T-cell reconstitution after alpha-beta-depleted transplantation in children. Preparing the TCRbeta library involved the use of unique molecular identifiers. MiXCR was run by TCRdb on the PCR reads, yielding one entry per CDR3 protein. The table lists about a million distinct CDR3 sequences, about 31% of them singletons. The source material was PBMCs, mostly from graft donor cells, sampled 360 days after TCRalphabeta/CD19-depleted stem cell transplant. The source is a boy less than two years old who had a stem cell transplant for SCID, so the T cells may come from the graft donor.

The chain recombines TRBV5-1 with TRBJ2-1, with unresolved D. CDR1 SGHRS and CDR2 YFSETQ come from the germline V gene. Trimming took off 3 bases at V and 6 bases at J, with 10 bases between the two ends. This CDR3 spans 13 amino acids. The CDR3 loop is CASSYNTVNEQFF. The CDR3 nucleotides are TGCGCCAGCAGCTATAATACAGTCAATGAGCAGTTCTTC. Drawing the rest from reference TRBV5-1 and TRBJ2-1, the complete variable domain is KAGVTQTPRYLIKTRGQQVTLSCSPISGHRSVSWYQQTPGQGLQFLFEYFSETQRNKGNFPGRFSGRQFSNSRSEMNVSTLELGDSALYLCASSYNTVNEQFFGPGTRLTVL.

This clonotype was counted a few times. This rearrangement joins TRBV12-3 or TRBV12-4 to TRBJ1-5; tentative D call: TRBD1 (6 bases). There are 16 residues in the CDR3. The V end was cut by 3 bases, the J end by 6 bases, with 18 bases between. CDR3 amino acids: CASSFWGRQVLQPQHF. CDR3 coding DNA: TGTGCCAGCAGTTTCTGGGGCCGACAGGTTCTTCAGCCCCAGCATTTT.

The gene calls are TRBV7-9 and TRBJ1-1, with D possibly TRBD1 on 5 matching bases. Germline CDR1 is SEHNR and CDR2 is FQNEAQ (reference sequence). There are 16 residues in the CDR3. V was pared by 7 bases and J by 2 bases, with 20 bases between. As DNA, the CDR3 is TGTGCCAGCACCAAAGATGGGACCCGTCCAAACACTGAAGCTTTCTTT. Translation gives CASTKDGTRPNTEAFF.

The chain combines TRBV5-5 with TRBJ2-2; D unresolved. Germline CDR1 reads SGHKS; CDR2 reads YYEKEE (reference sequence). The CDR3 loop spans 18 amino acids. Trimming pared 3 bases from V and 2 bases from J, leaving 20 bases between. CDR3 in DNA: TGTGCCAGCAGCTGGGCCCCGCATTCCAAACTAAACACCGGGGAGCTGTTTTTT. Protein product: CASSWAPHSKLNTGELFF.

This clonotype was counted only a few times. This chain connects TRBV24-1 to TRBJ1-3; 8 nucleotides line up with TRBD1. The germline V gene has CDR1 KGHDR and CDR2 SFDVKD. Trimming cost V 3 bases and J 4 bases; bases outside gene matches: 4. This CDR3 spans 15 amino acids. The CDR3 DNA reads as TGTGCCACCAGTGATCGGACAGGGTGGGGAAACACCATATATTTT. Translated: CATSDRTGWGNTIYF.

Ten or more counts support this clonotype. This chain's CDR3 is CATSDRRQGETQYF. CDR3 coding DNA: TGTGCCACCAGTGATCGCCGACAGGGAGAGACCCAGTACTTC. The V call is TRBV24-1, the J call TRBJ2-5, with 7 positions matching TRBD1. Germline trimming cut 3 bases from V and 4 bases from J; bases unmatched to any gene: 4. CDR3 length: 14 residues. The germline gives CDR1 KGHDR, CDR2 SFDVKD.

The rearrangement uses TRBV27 and TRBJ2-7, with TRBD1 matching 7 bases. V lost 5 bases to trimming and J lost 2 bases; unmatched junction nucleotides: 12. The germline V gene has CDR1 MNHEY and CDR2 SMNVEV (reference sequence). CDR3 size: 16 residues. CDR3 sequence: CASSPRQGISTYEQYF. The CDR3 DNA is TGTGCCAGCAGTCCCCGACAGGGAATTAGCACCTACGAGCAGTACTTC.

This clonotype was observed a handful of times. V is TRBV12-3 or TRBV12-4 and J is TRBJ1-1; D not certain. The length of the CDR3 is 14 residues. Trimming took 2 bases from V and 6 from J, leaving 13 bases between them. CDR3 sequence (DNA): TGTGCCAGCAGTTTAAGAGAAGGGATGGCTGAAGCTTTCTTT. Translated, it gives CASSLREGMAEAFF.

This chain links TRBV20-1 with TRBJ1-2; 7 bases line up with TRBD1. The junction had 13 bases not matched to a gene; V was cut back by 3 bases and J by 0 bases. CDR3 length: 17 amino acids. Germline V gives CDR1 DFQATT, CDR2 SNEGSKA (reference sequence). This CDR3 is CSASLHAIGTANYGYTF. CDR3 in DNA: TGCAGTGCTAGTCTCCACGCGATTGGGACAGCTAACTATGGCTACACCTTC.

Only a few counts were recorded for this clonotype. V is TRBV7-2 and J is TRBJ2-7, with D uncertain. Germline loops: CDR1 SGHTA, CDR2 FQGNSA. Between the trimmed V and J ends, which lost 2 bases and 8 bases, there was a span of 10 bases. This CDR3 contains 12 residues. For the CDR3, the DNA is TGTGCCAGCAGCTTACGAGCCCTTCAGCAGTACTTC. Translating gives CASSLRALQQYF. The full variable domain, its missing parts supplied by reference TRBV7-2 and TRBJ2-7, is GAGVSQSPSNKVTEKGKDVELRCDPISGHTALYWYRQSLGQGLEFLIYFQGNSAPDKSGLPSDRFSAERTGGSVSTLTIQRTQQEDSAVYLCASSLRALQQYFGPGTRLTVT.

The CDR3 coding sequence is TGTGCCAGCAACCACCCCCCCGAGCGGGGGGGCCAAGAGACCCAGTACTTC. Residues: CASNHPPERGGQETQYF. V is TRBV28 and J is TRBJ2-5, with 10 bases that match TRBD2. CDR1 and CDR2 from the germline V gene are MDHEN and SYDVKM. Trimming at V came to 7 bases and at J to 1 base, leaving 12 bases not matched to a gene. The CDR3 sequence is 17 residues long.

This sequence joins TRBV29-1 and TRBJ1-2; 7 positions match TRBD1. Germline CDR1 and CDR2: SQVTM and ANQGSEA. Germline trimming cut 0 bases from V and 5 bases from J; bases unmatched to any gene: 15. The CDR3 sequence is 17 residues long. CDR3 loop: CSVEDQLGTGQLYGYTF. CDR3 DNA: TGCAGCGTTGAAGATCAGTTGGGAACGGGACAGTTATATGGCTACACCTTC.

This clonotype was recorded a few times. V and J are TRBV3-1 and TRBJ2-2; no reliable D call. Germline CDR1 is LGHDT and CDR2 is YNNKEL (reference sequence). The CDR3 has 14 amino acids. V was pared by 4 bases and J by 5 bases, with 11 bases between. CDR3 bases: TGTGCCAGCAGCCTTAACACCGGAACCGGGGAGCTGTTTTTT. Protein product: CASSLNTGTGELFF.

This clonotype was recorded a few times. V usage is TRBV20-1 and J usage is TRBJ1-4; 7 bases agree with TRBD1. The J segment lost 8 bases and the V segment lost 5 bases, leaving 8 bases of the junction unmatched. Germline V gene data show CDR1 as DFQATT and CDR2 as SNEGSKA (reference sequence). The CDR3 has 13 residues. In nucleotides, the CDR3 is TGCAGTGCTGTGGGTAGGGGGCGCGAAAAACTGTTTTTT. Amino acid sequence: CSAVGRGREKLFF.

This clonotype was detected many times. The chain has TRBV28 and TRBJ1-1; unclear D gene. Germline CDR1 and CDR2: MDHEN and SYDVKM. CDR3 length: 14 residues. V lost 3 bases and J lost 0, with 8 bases in between. The CDR3 DNA is TGTGCCAGCAGTTTTCGACTGATGAACACTGAAGCTTTCTTT. Translated: CASSFRLMNTEAFF.

This clonotype appeared a few times. V usage is TRBV25-1 and J usage is TRBJ2-5; D may correspond to TRBD1 or TRBD2 (5 bases each). This CDR3 comprises 15 residues. CDR1 is MGHDK and CDR2 is SYGVNS in the germline V gene. Trimming pared 7 bases from V and 5 bases from J, leaving 20 bases between. The DNA for the CDR3 is TGTGCCAGCATGTCTCCCGGGACGTCGGGGGAGACCCAGTACTTC. This codes for CASMSPGTSGETQYF.

The chain uses TRBV6-1 and TRBJ2-7; 7 bases are shared with TRBD1. The trim removed 10 bases at V and 7 bases at J, leaving 25 bases unmatched. Germline V lookup: CDR1 MNHNS, CDR2 SASEGT. CDR3 length: 17 amino acids. This CDR3 is CATSQSAPGTDQPEQYF. The CDR3 region has the DNA TGTGCCACCTCCCAAAGCGCCCCTGGGACAGACCAGCCGGAGCAGTACTTC.

This clonotype has just a few counts. The rearrangement joins TRBV12-3 or TRBV12-4 to TRBJ2-1; 15 nucleotides line up with TRBD2. With 7 bases clipped from V and 8 bases from J, the junction kept 12 bases outside the gene matches. The CDR3 is made up of 17 amino acids. This CDR3 is CASTPGRTSGGADEQFF. The CDR3 bases are TGTGCCAGCACTCCAGGAAGGACTAGCGGGGGGGCCGATGAGCAGTTCTTC.

This rearrangement joins TRBV7-6 to TRBJ2-3; possible D gene TRBD1, 7 bases. Trimming cost V 5 bases and J 9 bases, with 15 bases left between them. The germline V gene encodes CDR1 SGHVS and CDR2 FNYEAQ. The CDR3 has 13 amino acids. DNA of the CDR3: TGTGCCAGCAGCCCCCGACAGGGAGGAACGCAGTATTTT. Amino acid sequence: CASSPRQGGTQYF.

The sample holds a few counts of this clonotype. The chain has TRBV27 and TRBJ2-6; no reliable D call. Trimming left V 5 bases short and J 0 bases short, with 8 bases between. The CDR3 spans 15 residues. Germline values: CDR1 MNHEY, CDR2 SMNVEV (reference sequence). The CDR3 sequence is CASSPFSSGANVLTF. DNA of the CDR3: TGTGCCAGCAGTCCCTTCAGCTCTGGGGCCAACGTCCTGACTTTC. Based on the CDR3 plus reference TRBV27 and TRBJ2-6, the full variable domain is EAQVTQNPRYLITVTGKKLTVTCSQNMNHEYMSWYRQDPGLGLRQIYYSMNVEVTDKGDVPEGYKVSRKEKRNFPLILESPSPNQTSLYFCASSPFSSGANVLTFGAGSRLTVL.

V is TRBV2 and J is TRBJ2-7, with no clear D. This CDR3 is built from 14 residues. Trimming stripped 6 bases from V and 0 bases from J, with 12 bases between. Germline CDR1 SNHLY, CDR2 FYNNEI. This CDR3 reads CASRAGFSSYEQYF. The CDR3 DNA sequence: TGTGCCAGCAGAGCAGGATTTTCCTCCTACGAGCAGTACTTC.

The chain has TRBV7-2 and TRBJ2-7; D unclear. Germline V gene lookup returns CDR1 SGHTA and CDR2 FQGNSA. Deletions cut 2 bases from V and 3 bases from J, with 14 bases between. This CDR3 contains 15 residues. CDR3 bases: TGTGCCAGCAGCTTACGTACCCTCCAGCTCTACGAGCAGTACTTC. Encoded protein: CASSLRTLQLYEQYF.

V is TRBV12-3 or TRBV12-4 and J is TRBJ1-2; 8 nucleotides line up with TRBD1. V gave up 1 base and J gave up 4 bases; unmatched junction bases: 5. The CDR3 length is 15 residues. CDR3 nucleotides: TGTGCCAGCAGTTTAGAGGCAGGGGGCGGCTATGGCTACACCTTC. Protein sequence: CASSLEAGGGYGYTF.

This clonotype was recorded a few times. The chain links TRBV3-1 to TRBJ2-3, with TRBD2 identical over 16 bases. CDR3 length: 18 amino acids. CDR1 and CDR2 from the germline V gene are LGHDT and YNNKEL (reference sequence). V gave up 4 bases and J gave up 4 bases; unmatched junction bases: 8. This CDR3 is CASSLAPGLAGGADTQYF. The CDR3 bases are TGTGCCAGCAGCCTCGCCCCGGGACTAGCGGGGGGGGCAGATACGCAGTATTTT.

J is TRBJ1-2 and V is TRBV25-1; the match to TRBD1 covers 9 bases. Germline V lookup: CDR1 MGHDK, CDR2 SYGVNS. The V gene end was trimmed by 8 bases and the J gene end by 6 bases; junction bases not matched to a gene: 7. CDR3 length: 13 amino acids. The CDR3 DNA follows: TGTGCCAGCGGGGACAGGGAAAGGGATGGCTACACCTTC. Translating gives CASGDRERDGYTF.

V is TRBV4-2 and J is TRBJ1-4; perhaps TRBD1 as D (5 bases). The CDR3 totals 16 residues. Trimming took off 1 base at V and 7 bases at J, with 16 bases between the two ends. In germline, CDR1 is LGHNA, CDR2 YNFKEQ. Here the CDR3 DNA reads TGTGCCAGCAGCCAAGCTGGGGAGGGGTTTGGTGAAAAACTGTTTTTT. The encoded protein is CASSQAGEGFGEKLFF.

V and J are TRBV28 and TRBJ1-5; maybe TRBD1 (5 bases). This CDR3 spans 14 amino acids. Trimming took 6 bases from V and 3 from J, leaving 12 bases between them. Germline V gene sequence: CDR1 MDHEN, CDR2 SYDVKM. The CDR3 spells CASRAGALNQPQHF. For the CDR3, the DNA is TGTGCCAGCAGGGCCGGGGCTCTCAATCAGCCCCAGCATTTT.